This T cell receptor (beta chain) comes out of a study of blood T cells in healthy people across ages. Regarding the study as a whole: Researchers deemed the diversity estimates from one million T cells underestimates.

In germline, CDR1 is SGHNT, CDR2 YYREEE (reference sequence). This CDR3 region has 13 residues. Alongside a J-beta primer mix, a sample-barcoded 5' primer served in a second PCR lasting about 6 to 11 cycles. TCRdb re-analysed the 5' RACE reads in MiXCR, keeping a single row per CDR3 protein. The sample has about 560,000 distinct CDR3 sequences, about 26% seen once. A few counts support this clonotype. Its antigen is still unknown. The sample also formed part of further work on T cells of mothers and their children. That study reports: Donation came from a few healthy Caucasian mothers together with their six children. Sequencing returned over 9 million TCR beta CDR3 reads per mother and about 2.9 million per child. Related mother-child pairs shared marginally more repertoire than unrelated pairs, though not significantly.

The sequence was collected from a boy aged 2-15 years in good health. This chain connects TRBV5-4 to TRBJ2-5, with D uncertain. The J call may not be correct, given that the DNA end is closer to TRBJ2-7. The sequencing sample was made of blood. The chain's CDR3 is CASSSARNYEQYF. The CDR3 DNA follows: TGTGCCAGCAGCTCCGCTAGGAACTACGAGCAGTACTTC.